This TCR beta chain was retrieved from a study of T-cell memory formation after mild COVID-19 (dated by TCRdb to the early 2020s). Concerning the study at large: Most TCR sequence clusters were specific to one of the two donors. Two young, previously healthy adult volunteers, one female and one male, were included in the cohort. Longitudinal TCRalpha and TCRbeta repertoire sequencing tracked T-cell clones expanding and contracting after mild COVID-19 in a couple of donors.

This sample was sequenced with an Illumina NovaSeq 6000. cDNA libraries for TCRalpha and TCRbeta were prepared by 5'RACE using constant-segment primers, with sample barcodes and unique molecular identifiers added. RNA was extracted from every sample with Trizol reagent. The libraries were amplified in two PCR steps, and the second step added a second sample barcode and Illumina TruSeq adapters. The libraries were sequenced on an Illumina NovaSeq using 2 x 150 bp paired-end reads. The source study handled its data this way. Demultiplexing of reads and collapsing into UMI-guided consensus sequences were performed with migec v1.2.7. Using mixcr v2.1.11, the UMI consensuses were aligned to TRA and TRB V and J templates and assembled into clonotypes. A clonotype was counted as expanded or contracted only when both edgeR and NoisET called the clonotype significant, with the noise models trained on biological replicates. For edgeR calls, a false discovery rate-adjusted p below 0.01 and a log2 fold-change threshold of 1 were applied. As an exploratory analysis of dynamics, PCA with hierarchical clustering was applied to max-normalized trajectories of the 1000 most abundant clonotypes. Each responding clone was given a CD4 or CD8 phenotype based on the CD4+ and CD8+ repertoires, which had been sequenced separately. TCRdb passed the public sequencing reads through fastp at Q25 and MiXCR, retaining productive beta sequences. Here each entry gathers all rows of one CDR3 protein and keeps the most common genes and DNA. TCRdb's processing, not the study's, gives the V and J calls here. The sample profile shows 200,000 to 300,000 distinct CDR3 sequences; 15% of them were found once. Around 2.2% of the sample is held by the ten biggest clonotypes.

This clonotype was counted at least ten times. The antigen it recognizes is unknown. No much larger clone is present one base from it, and per-base qualities are unavailable. What the research found in general, with its limitations: Only a couple of mild cases were covered in the study, and larger cohorts including severe cases with pre-infection samples were considered necessary. Clones that contracted from day 15 to 85 showed balanced CD4/CD8 phenotypes, whereas a second wave of clones that expanded from day 15 to 37 leaned towards CD4+. Some responding clones were detected in pre-infection memory, suggesting pre-existing cross-reactive memory T cells joined the SARS-CoV-2 response. Contracting CD4+ clones were located mainly in the CM and EM memory subsets, whereas CD8+ clones were found to be enriched in EMRA. The second-wave clones that peaked on day 37 were not confirmed to be SARS-CoV-2 specific.

PBMCs were isolated by Ficoll-Paque density gradient centrifugation. The CDR3 runs 11 residues from the cysteine to the phenylalanine. Only the CDR3 region is kept as DNA, spanning 33 bases read in frame from base 1. Relative to germline, V is missing 4 bases and J is missing 7 bases, with 2 bases of the junction outside any gene match. Reading the germline V gene gives CDR1 SGHDT and CDR2 YYEEEE. The material sequenced was PBMCs or a T cell subset sorted from them (not recorded which). The chain joins TRBV5-6 to TRBJ2-7, and TRBD1 aligns with 7 junction nucleotides. The receptor comes from an adult woman who had mild COVID-19 (a few samples of this study predate the infection). The sample titles of this study are shuffled in the database, so cell type and time point are left out; the donor was told from shared clones. The CDR3 sequence is CASSVTGEQYF. The base sequence is TGTGCCAGCAGCGTGACAGGGGAGCAGTACTTC.